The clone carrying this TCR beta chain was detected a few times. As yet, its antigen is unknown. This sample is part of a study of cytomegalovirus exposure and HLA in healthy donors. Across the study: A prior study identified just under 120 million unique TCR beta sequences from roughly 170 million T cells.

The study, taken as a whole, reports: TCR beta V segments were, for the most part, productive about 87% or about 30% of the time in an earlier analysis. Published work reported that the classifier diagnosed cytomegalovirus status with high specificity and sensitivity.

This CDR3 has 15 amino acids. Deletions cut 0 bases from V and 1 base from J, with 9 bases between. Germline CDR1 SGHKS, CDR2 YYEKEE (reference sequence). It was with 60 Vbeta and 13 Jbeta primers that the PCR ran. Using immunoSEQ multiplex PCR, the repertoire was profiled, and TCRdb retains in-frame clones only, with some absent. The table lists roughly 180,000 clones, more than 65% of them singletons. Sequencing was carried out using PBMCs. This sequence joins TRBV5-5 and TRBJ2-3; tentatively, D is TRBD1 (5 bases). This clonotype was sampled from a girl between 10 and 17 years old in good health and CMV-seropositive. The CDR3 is CASSLVRVGTDTQYF. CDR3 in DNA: TGTGCCAGCAGCTTGGTCAGGGTAGGCACAGATACGCAGTATTTT.